This TCR beta chain emerged from a study of blood T cell repertoires in COVID-19. About the research overall: Collection of acute and convalescent COVID-19 samples took place in the United States, Italy and Spain. PBMCs, B-cell-depleted T cells, or T cells were the source of the cDNA or gDNA that made up the material.

This CDR3 is 14 amino acids long. Germline CDR1 reads KGHSH; CDR2 reads LQKENI. The V and J ends lost 1 base and 3 bases respectively, with 9 bases between them. Per the study methods: Researchers report that nucleated cell counts were estimated from reference gene primer amplification. The data were produced by immunoSEQ multiplex PCR, yet TCRdb's version contains in-frame clones alone and is incomplete. The V and J calls and clone size were taken over from that table, and D and trimming were inferred from the DNA. Of 150,000 to 180,000 clones listed, less than 95% are singletons. V is TRBV18 and J is TRBJ1-1; perhaps TRBD1 as D (5 bases). This receptor was identified in a man aged 50-60 years with acute or convalescent COVID-19. Sequencing was performed on peripheral blood. The CDR3 loop is CASSPRQFDTEAFF. As DNA, the CDR3 is TGTGCCAGCTCACCACGACAGTTTGACACTGAAGCTTTCTTT.